This T cell receptor beta chain was observed in a study of cytomegalovirus exposure and HLA in healthy donors. Clones were read by immunoSEQ multiplex PCR, and TCRdb kept only the in-frame ones, dropping some. Here the sample spans roughly 150,000 clones, approximately 93% being singletons. The CDR3 runs to 15 residues. Deletions cut 0 bases from V and 4 bases from J, with 12 bases between. Per germline, CDR1 SGHTA and CDR2 FQGNSA. This TCR was recovered from a man aged 18 to 30 in good health and CMV-seronegative. The V gene is TRBV7-2, the J gene TRBJ1-2, with D possibly being TRBD1 (5 bases). The sample taken for sequencing was PBMCs. This chain's CDR3 is CASSLARGELYGYTF. In nucleotides, the CDR3 is TGTGCCAGCAGCTTAGCTCGGGGGGAGCTCTATGGCTACACCTTC. Drawing the rest from reference TRBV7-2 and TRBJ1-2, the complete variable domain is GAGVSQSPSNKVTEKGKDVELRCDPISGHTALYWYRQSLGQGLEFLIYFQGNSAPDKSGLPSDRFSAERTGGSVSTLTIQRTQQEDSAVYLCASSLARGELYGYTFGSGTRLTVV.